This T cell receptor beta chain comes out of a study of T-cell reconstitution after alpha-beta-depleted transplantation in children. This sample's TCRbeta library carried unique molecular identifier barcodes. Via MiXCR, TCRdb re-called the PCR reads, giving one row per CDR3 protein. The table includes a few hundred thousand distinct CDR3 sequences, roughly a tenth detected once. This sample comprised PBMCs from the stem cell graft donor, obtained from the stem cell graft. This receptor was obtained from a human donor who donated a stem cell graft to a child with SCID.

The chain's CDR3 is CASSLRDRDDTEAFF. The CDR3 DNA sequence: TGTGCCAGCTCACTAAGGGACAGGGACGACACTGAAGCTTTCTTT. This chain links TRBV18 with TRBJ1-1; 9 bases align to TRBD1. CDR1 is KGHSH and CDR2 is LQKENI in the germline V gene. V was pared by 4 bases and J by 3 bases, with 6 bases of the junction left unmatched. This CDR3 comprises 15 residues.